Each of the 27 T cell receptor beta chains below was sequenced from the same sample in a study of shared clonotypes between healthy human individuals. Clones were read by immunoSEQ multiplex PCR, and TCRdb kept only the in-frame ones, dropping some. The table lists roughly 1,000,000 clones, around three quarters of them singletons. The sequenced material came from memory CD4+ T cells from PBMCs. Noted subset: CD45RA-negative fraction. The receptors derive from a man between 18 and 29 years old in good health. Some clones in this sample may be carry-over from other donors' samples.

This chain links TRBV6-1 with TRBJ2-3; TRBD1 agrees at 7 bases. Trimming took 4 bases from V and 6 from J; bases not matched to a gene: 13. The CDR3 spans 16 residues. Germline V gene lookup returns CDR1 MNHNS and CDR2 SASEGT. The CDR3, as DNA: TGTGCCAGCAGTGGGGGAAGCAGGGGGTATTTGGATACGCAGTATTTT. Amino acids: CASSGGSRGYLDTQYF.

This chain uses TRBV5-1 with TRBJ1-1; 10 bases line up with TRBD1. The CDR3 runs 18 residues. Germline V lookup: CDR1 SGHRS, CDR2 YFSETQ. The V and J ends lost 2 bases and 4 bases, in that order; junction bases with no gene match: 14. This CDR3 reads CASSFASPGQGSSTEAFF. The DNA of the CDR3 is TGCGCCAGCAGCTTCGCTTCCCCGGGACAGGGGTCTAGCACTGAAGCTTTCTTT.

J is TRBJ1-3 and V is TRBV9, with unresolved D. The CDR3 contains 15 residues. The germline CDR1 and CDR2 sequences are SGDLS and YYNGEE. V gave up 3 bases and J gave up 0 bases, with 10 bases separating them. DNA for the CDR3: TGTGCCAGCAGCGAGGTGATCGGCTCTGGAAACACCATATATTTT. It yields the protein CASSEVIGSGNTIYF.

The chain couples TRBV9 to TRBJ2-2; D is undetermined. Germline V lookup: CDR1 SGDLS, CDR2 YYNGEE. This CDR3 has 14 residues. V was pared by 2 bases and J by 3 bases, with 8 bases between. CDR3 DNA: TGTGCCAGCAGCGTGGGTCAGGACACCGGGGAGCTGTTTTTT. Its translation is CASSVGQDTGELFF.

The rearrangement joins TRBV28 to TRBJ1-2; a possible D gene is TRBD1 (5 bases). Trimming removed 6 bases at V and 1 base at J, with 18 bases between. CDR3 size: 16 residues. Germline CDR1 and CDR2: MDHEN and SYDVKM. CDR3: CASRGNGAPFNYGYTF. The CDR3, as DNA: TGTGCCAGCAGGGGCAACGGGGCCCCCTTTAACTATGGCTACACCTTC.

The V gene is TRBV5-1, the J gene TRBJ2-6; D may be TRBD1 (5 bases). The germline V gene has CDR1 SGHRS and CDR2 YFSETQ. The CDR3 runs 19 residues. Trimming cost V 4 bases and J 0 bases, with 20 bases left between them. CDR3 sequence: CASSVDRLGPFSGANVLTF. The CDR3 nucleotides read TGCGCCAGCAGCGTTGACAGACTCGGGCCATTCTCTGGGGCCAACGTCCTGACTTTC.

This clone has just one count. This rearrangement joins TRBV27 to TRBJ2-3, with D possibly matching TRBD2 (5 bases). CDR1 and CDR2 (germline): MNHEY, SMNVEV (reference sequence). The CDR3 length is 12 residues. Trimming shortened V by 10 bases and J by 8 bases, and 16 bases separated the two germline ends. CDR3: CATAGGIGTQYF. In nucleotides, the CDR3 is TGTGCCACAGCAGGAGGCATCGGTACGCAGTATTTT.

V is TRBV7-2 and J is TRBJ1-2, with TRBD1 as a possible D gene (6 bases). The length of the CDR3 is 12 residues. Germline V CDR1 and CDR2: SGHTA, FQGNSA. The germline V and J ends were trimmed by 5 bases and 14 bases, with 18 bases remaining between them. Written as DNA, the CDR3 is TGTGCCAGCAGCGACAACCCAGGGGTGGGGACCTTC. It translates to CASSDNPGVGTF.

This clone was seen a handful of times. This CDR3 is also generated by other DNA sequences in the sample. The chain joins TRBV27 to TRBJ2-2, with 8 bases aligning to TRBD1. The CDR3 is made up of 14 amino acids. J gave up 6 bases and V 0 bases, and 0 bases lay outside the gene matches. The germline gives CDR1 MNHEY, CDR2 SMNVEV (reference sequence). CDR3 sequence reads: CASSLSQGAGELFF. In DNA form, the CDR3 reads TGTGCCAGCAGTTTATCACAGGGGGCCGGGGAGCTGTTTTTT.

This chain joins TRBV7-3 and TRBJ1-1; D is undetermined. In germline, CDR1 is SGHTA, CDR2 FQGTGA. The CDR3 runs to 15 residues. Trimming left V 3 bases short and J 1 base short, with 12 bases between. CDR3 coding DNA: TGTGCCAGCAGCTTGGGGTCATCCCCGAACACTGAAGCTTTCTTT. Translation gives CASSLGSSPNTEAFF.

The rearrangement joins TRBV7-9 to TRBJ1-3, with TRBD1 as a possible D gene (6 bases). Germline CDR1 SEHNR, CDR2 FQNEAQ (reference sequence). V was shortened by 6 bases and J by 2 bases, with 14 bases between the two germline ends. This CDR3 region has 15 residues. The CDR3 nucleotides are TGTGCCAGCAGGCCCAGAGGGGGTACTGGAAACACCATATATTTT. This gives the protein CASRPRGGTGNTIYF.

The chain joins TRBV5-8 to TRBJ2-5; 12 bases agree with TRBD2. The V gene end was trimmed by 0 bases and the J gene end by 1 base; junction bases not matched to a gene: 4. CDR1 is SGHTS, CDR2 YDEGEE, per germline. This CDR3 is 17 amino acids long. The CDR3 loop reads CASSLGLAGEAQETQYF. The CDR3 DNA is TGTGCCAGCAGCTTGGGACTAGCGGGAGAAGCCCAAGAGACCCAGTACTTC.

In this sample, this clone turned up a few times. The chain recombines TRBV9 with TRBJ1-2; perhaps TRBD1 as D (5 bases). The length of the CDR3 is 14 residues. Germline V CDR1 and CDR2: SGDLS, YYNGEE. V shed 0 bases and J shed 2 bases, with 8 bases lying between them. The CDR3 bases are TGTGCCAGCAGCGTAGCTCCAGGGAACTATGGCTACACCTTC. It yields the protein CASSVAPGNYGYTF.

This clone was seen a handful of times. This chain links TRBV28 with TRBJ2-1; TRBD1 aligns across 12 bases. Per the germline V gene, CDR1 is MDHEN and CDR2 is SYDVKM. With V trimmed by 5 bases and J by 9 bases, 8 bases remained unmatched. This CDR3 has 15 amino acids. The CDR3, as DNA: TGTGCCAGCAGTATCATGGGACAGGGGGCGAGTGAGCAGTTCTTC. It codes for CASSIMGQGASEQFF.

Concerning this clone itself: This could be a read error, since a much larger clone is one nucleotide away. Other DNA sequences from this sample encode an identical CDR3 as well. The V call is TRBV5-1, the J call TRBJ2-3; unclear D gene. The CDR3 has 12 amino acids. The V end was cut by 2 bases, the J end by 3 bases, with 4 bases between. Germline loops: CDR1 SGHRS, CDR2 YFSETQ. The CDR3 region has the DNA TGCGCCAGCAGCTTAACGACAGATACGCAGTATTTT. This codes for CASSLTTDTQYF.

The V call is TRBV2, the J call TRBJ1-1, with D maybe TRBD1 (5 bases). Per the germline V gene, CDR1 is SNHLY and CDR2 is FYNNEI. The CDR3 has 13 residues. Trimming stripped 6 bases from V and 3 bases from J, with 11 bases between. CDR3 protein: CASSGAGYTEAFF. The CDR3 coding sequence is TGTGCCAGCAGCGGGGCGGGTTACACTGAAGCTTTCTTT. The full variable domain, in which reference TRBV2 and TRBJ1-1 provide the parts outside the CDR3, is EPEVTQTPSHQVTQMGQEVILRCVPISNHLYFYWYRQILGQKVEFLVSFYNNEISEKSEIFDDQFSVERPDGSNFTLKIRSTKLEDSAMYFCASSGAGYTEAFFGQGTRLTVV.

The V gene is TRBV6-6, the J gene TRBJ1-1; D uncertain. Trimming took 5 bases from V and 4 from J, leaving 11 bases between them. Germline V lookup: CDR1 MNHNY, CDR2 SVGAGI (reference sequence). CDR3 length equals 13 residues. This CDR3 is CASSLEAGTEAFF. The DNA of the CDR3 is TGTGCCAGCAGTCTAGAGGCAGGCACTGAAGCTTTCTTT.

V usage is TRBV9 and J usage is TRBJ2-2; D is unclear. Germline V gene lookup returns CDR1 SGDLS and CDR2 YYNGEE. The CDR3 is 14 amino acids. Trimming removed 4 bases at V and 6 bases at J, with 13 bases between. Here the CDR3 reads CASSSPGYAGELFF. DNA for the CDR3: TGTGCCAGCAGCTCCCCCGGATACGCCGGGGAGCTGTTTTTT.

The rearrangement uses TRBV5-1 and TRBJ2-6; 10 nucleotides match TRBD1. The CDR3 sequence is 16 residues long. CDR1 and CDR2 from the germline V gene are SGHRS and YFSETQ. CDR3 in DNA: TGCGCGACCGGACAGGGGGTTAGCTCTGGGGCCAACGTCCTGACTTTC. This translates into CATGQGVSSGANVLTF.

The chain couples TRBV6-1 to TRBJ2-7, with 8 bases aligning to TRBD2. V gave up 6 bases and J gave up 4 bases; unmatched junction bases: 8. CDR3 length: 14 amino acids. The germline CDR1 and CDR2 sequences are MNHNS and SASEGT. The CDR3 DNA reads as TGTGCCAGCAGCGAGAGCGGGAGTAGGTACGAGCAGTACTTC. Translating gives CASSESGSRYEQYF.

CDR3 sequence (DNA): TGTGCCAGCAGCCTGTCAGGTCGGATAGCTAACTATGGCTACACCTTC. It is translated as CASSLSGRIANYGYTF. This sequence joins TRBV5-5 and TRBJ1-2; no clear D gene. Trimming left V 4 bases short and J 0 bases short, with 16 bases between. CDR3 length: 16 residues. The germline gives CDR1 SGHKS, CDR2 YYEKEE (reference sequence).

CDR3 nucleotides: TGCGCCAGCAGGACAGGGGGCGAAAACACCATATATTTT. Translating it yields CASRTGGENTIYF. This rearrangement joins TRBV5-1 to TRBJ1-3, with 10 bases identical to TRBD1. Germline V gives CDR1 SGHRS, CDR2 YFSETQ. Germline trimming cut 5 bases from V and 6 bases from J; bases unmatched to any gene: 2. This CDR3 is built from 13 residues.

With respect to this clone: This same CDR3 is encoded by further DNA sequences in the sample. V gene TRBV28 combines with J gene TRBJ1-2; a weak D match, TRBD1 (5 bases). CDR1 MDHEN and CDR2 SYDVKM come from the germline V gene. Between the trimmed V and J ends, which lost 2 bases and 2 bases, there was a span of 6 bases. The CDR3 contains 13 residues. The CDR3 DNA follows: TGTGCCAGCAGTTTAAGACAGAACTATGGCTACACCTTC. Encoded protein: CASSLRQNYGYTF.

The rearrangement links TRBV9 to TRBJ2-5; the match to TRBD2 covers 7 bases. This CDR3 region has 16 residues. CDR1 is SGDLS and CDR2 is YYNGEE in the germline V gene. V lost 2 bases, J lost 1 base, and 8 bases stayed unmatched. CDR3 region: CASSVGGGEVQETQYF. CDR3 in DNA: TGTGCCAGCAGCGTCGGTGGGGGGGAAGTCCAAGAGACCCAGTACTTC.

This chain links TRBV25-1 with TRBJ2-3; D is unclear. The CDR3 is 18 residues long. Looked up from germline, CDR1 is MGHDK and CDR2 is SYGVNS. Trimming removed 0 bases at V and 0 bases at J, with 16 bases between. The CDR3 here is CASSEYSWRGTSTDTQYF. As DNA, the CDR3 is TGTGCCAGCAGTGAATATTCCTGGCGCGGAACTAGCACAGATACGCAGTATTTT. Complete variable domain (other parts from reference TRBV25-1 and TRBJ2-3): EADIYQTPRYLVIGTGKKITLECSQTMGHDKMYWYQQDPGMELHLIHYSYGVNSTEKGDLSSESTVSRIRTEHFPLTLESARPSHTSQYLCASSEYSWRGTSTDTQYFGPGTRLTVL.

This chain links TRBV5-1 with TRBJ2-5; D not resolved. V shed 1 base and J shed 5 bases, with 9 bases lying between them. The CDR3 has 13 amino acids. The germline V gene has CDR1 SGHRS and CDR2 YFSETQ. CDR3 sequence: CASSLQSEETQYF. CDR3 sequence (DNA): TGCGCCAGCAGCTTGCAGAGTGAGGAGACCCAGTACTTC.

This chain joins TRBV29-1 and TRBJ1-1, with 7 bases identical to TRBD1. The germline gives CDR1 SQVTM, CDR2 ANQGSEA. J gave up 4 bases and V 7 bases, and 9 bases lay outside the gene matches. The CDR3 is 13 residues long. CDR3 amino acids: CSANRGWGTEAFF. The CDR3 DNA reads TGCAGCGCGAACAGGGGTTGGGGCACTGAAGCTTTCTTT.